Listed below are T cell receptor beta chains from one sample, sequenced in a study of shared clonotypes between healthy human individuals. The repertoire was sequenced with immunoSEQ multiplex PCR; TCRdb's copy has only in-frame clones and lacks some. The table has roughly 590,000 clones, less than 97% seen once. The sequenced sample was naive CD8+ T cells sorted from blood. The receptors originated from a woman in her 30s in good health. The CDR3 runs from the conserved cysteine through the conserved F or W. The order of the fields is J gene, clone size, D gene, V gene, CDR3 protein, CDR3 DNA. D genes are given only for firm matches. Clone size is shown for a subset of rows, as once, few, many or a class of expanded clone.

j_gene: TRBJ2-3; abundance: -; d_gene: TRBD2; v_gene: TRBV7-2; CDR3aa: CASSWLAGSTDTQYF; CDR3nt: TGTGCCAGCAGTTGGCTAGCGGGATCCACAGATACGCAGTATTTT
j_gene: TRBJ2-7; abundance: -; d_gene: -; v_gene: TRBV6-5; CDR3aa: CASSYGASYEQYF; CDR3nt: TGTGCCAGCAGTTACGGGGCCTCCTACGAGCAGTACTTC
j_gene: TRBJ2-1; abundance: -; d_gene: TRBD2; v_gene: TRBV27; CDR3aa: CASSFGTSGNNEQFF; CDR3nt: TGTGCCAGCAGTTTTGGGACTAGCGGGAACAATGAGCAGTTCTTC
j_gene: TRBJ2-7; abundance: -; d_gene: -; v_gene: TRBV29-1; CDR3aa: CSVDVGLEQYF; CDR3nt: TGCAGCGTTGATGTAGGTCTCGAGCAGTACTTC
j_gene: TRBJ2-1; abundance: -; d_gene: -; v_gene: TRBV7-2; CDR3aa: CASSLPYNEQFF; CDR3nt: TGTGCCAGCAGCTTACCCTACAATGAGCAGTTCTTC
j_gene: TRBJ2-1; abundance: once; d_gene: TRBD2; v_gene: TRBV5-4; CDR3aa: CASSAGLSGGDEQFF; CDR3nt: TGTGCCAGCAGCGCCGGACTTAGCGGGGGTGATGAGCAGTTCTTC
j_gene: TRBJ2-5; abundance: -; d_gene: TRBD1; v_gene: TRBV5-1; CDR3aa: CASSSRQGQETQYF; CDR3nt: TGCGCCAGCAGCTCAAGACAGGGGCAAGAGACCCAGTACTTC
j_gene: TRBJ2-7; abundance: -; d_gene: TRBD1; v_gene: TRBV27; CDR3aa: CASSPIGQGVYEQYF; CDR3nt: TGTGCCAGCAGTCCCATCGGACAGGGGGTCTACGAGCAGTACTTC
j_gene: TRBJ2-7; abundance: -; d_gene: -; v_gene: TRBV5-8; CDR3aa: CASSWQYF; CDR3nt: TGTGCCAGCAGCTGGCAGTACTTC
j_gene: TRBJ2-7; abundance: -; d_gene: TRBD2; v_gene: TRBV28; CDR3aa: CASGLAASYEQYF; CDR3nt: TGTGCCAGCGGACTAGCGGCATCCTACGAGCAGTACTTC
j_gene: TRBJ2-7; abundance: -; d_gene: TRBD2; v_gene: TRBV6-1; CDR3aa: CASSIAGVVYEQYF; CDR3nt: TGTGCCAGCAGTATAGCGGGAGTGGTCTACGAGCAGTACTTC
j_gene: TRBJ1-1; abundance: -; d_gene: -; v_gene: TRBV30; CDR3aa: CAWDLGTHNTEAFF; CDR3nt: TGTGCCTGGGACCTCGGGACACACAACACTGAAGCTTTCTTT
j_gene: TRBJ1-1; abundance: -; d_gene: -; v_gene: TRBV6-5; CDR3aa: CASSQRQMNTEAFF; CDR3nt: TGTGCCAGCAGTCAGAGACAGATGAACACTGAAGCTTTCTTT
j_gene: TRBJ2-5; abundance: -; d_gene: TRBD2; v_gene: TRBV27; CDR3aa: CASSLGTSGRAVQETQYF; CDR3nt: TGTGCCAGCAGTTTAGGGACTAGCGGGAGGGCCGTCCAAGAGACCCAGTACTTC
j_gene: TRBJ2-2; abundance: once; d_gene: -; v_gene: TRBV9; CDR3aa: CASSPTRTLNTGELFF; CDR3nt: TGTGCCAGCAGCCCGACCAGGACACTGAACACCGGGGAGCTGTTTTTT
j_gene: TRBJ2-7; abundance: -; d_gene: -; v_gene: TRBV7-9; CDR3aa: CASSSVGCEQYF; CDR3nt: TGTGCCAGCAGCTCCGTGGGGTGCGAGCAGTACTTC
j_gene: TRBJ1-4; abundance: -; d_gene: -; v_gene: TRBV29-1; CDR3aa: CSVLIGTRREKLFF; CDR3nt: TGCAGCGTTCTAATAGGTACCAGGAGGGAAAAACTGTTTTTT
j_gene: TRBJ2-7; abundance: -; d_gene: -; v_gene: TRBV15; CDR3aa: CATSREADVHEQYF; CDR3nt: TGTGCCACCAGCAGAGAGGCGGACGTCCACGAGCAGTACTTC
j_gene: TRBJ2-5; abundance: -; d_gene: TRBD1; v_gene: TRBV5-4; CDR3aa: CASSAGQGTMETQYF; CDR3nt: TGTGCCAGCAGCGCCGGACAGGGTACGATGGAGACCCAGTACTTC
j_gene: TRBJ1-5; abundance: -; d_gene: -; v_gene: TRBV6-5; CDR3aa: CASSQTEDQPQHF; CDR3nt: TGTGCCAGCAGCCAGACGGAGGATCAGCCCCAGCATTTT